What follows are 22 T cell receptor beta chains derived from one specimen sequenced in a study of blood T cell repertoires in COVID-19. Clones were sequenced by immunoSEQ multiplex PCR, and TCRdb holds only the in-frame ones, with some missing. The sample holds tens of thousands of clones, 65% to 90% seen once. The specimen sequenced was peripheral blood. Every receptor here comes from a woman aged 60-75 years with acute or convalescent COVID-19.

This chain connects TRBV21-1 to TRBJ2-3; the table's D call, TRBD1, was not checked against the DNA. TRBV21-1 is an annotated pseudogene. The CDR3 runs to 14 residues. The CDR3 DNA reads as TGTGCCAGCAGTTCCGGGACACCCACAGATACGCAGTATTTT. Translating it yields CASSSGTPTDTQYF.

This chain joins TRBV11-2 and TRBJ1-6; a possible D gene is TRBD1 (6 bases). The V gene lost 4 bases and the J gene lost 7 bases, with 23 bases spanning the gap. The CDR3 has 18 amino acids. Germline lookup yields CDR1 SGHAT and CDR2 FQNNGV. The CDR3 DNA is TGTGCCAGCAGCTCCAGATCGACAGGTTCCTCCGGGAATTCACCCCTCCACTTT. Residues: CASSSRSTGSSGNSPLHF.

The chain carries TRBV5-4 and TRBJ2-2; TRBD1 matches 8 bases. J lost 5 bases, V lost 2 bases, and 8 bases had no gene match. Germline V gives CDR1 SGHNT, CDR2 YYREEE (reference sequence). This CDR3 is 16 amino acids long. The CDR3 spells CASSLGGQGRTGELFF. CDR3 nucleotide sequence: TGTGCCAGCAGCTTAGGAGGACAGGGCCGGACCGGGGAGCTGTTTTTT.

The CDR3 DNA reads as TGTGCCAGCAGCCAATCCAACCAAAACAGGCTACGCATGGGCGAGCAGTACTTC. Translation gives CASSQSNQNRLRMGEQYF. The chain couples TRBV3-1 (or the pseudogene TRBV3-2) to TRBJ2-7; weak D call: TRBD1 (5 bases). The CDR3 loop spans 18 amino acids. CDR1 and CDR2 from the germline V gene are LGHDT and YNNKEL (reference sequence). Deletions cut 2 bases from V and 6 bases from J, with 26 bases between.

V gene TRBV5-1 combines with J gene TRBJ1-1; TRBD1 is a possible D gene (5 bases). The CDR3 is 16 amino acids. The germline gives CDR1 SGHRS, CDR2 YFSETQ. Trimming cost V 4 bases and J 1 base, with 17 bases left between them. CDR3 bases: TGCGCCAGCAGCCTAGTCGACATAACAGGGAACACTGAAGCTTTCTTT. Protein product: CASSLVDITGNTEAFF.

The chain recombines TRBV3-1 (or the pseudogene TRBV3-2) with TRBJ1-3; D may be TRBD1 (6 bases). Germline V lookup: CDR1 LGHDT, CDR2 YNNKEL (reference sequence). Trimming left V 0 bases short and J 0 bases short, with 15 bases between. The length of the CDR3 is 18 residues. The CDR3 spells CASSQDRPGQHSGNTIYF. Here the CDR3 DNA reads TGTGCCAGCAGCCAAGATCGACCAGGACAGCACTCTGGAAACACCATATATTTT.

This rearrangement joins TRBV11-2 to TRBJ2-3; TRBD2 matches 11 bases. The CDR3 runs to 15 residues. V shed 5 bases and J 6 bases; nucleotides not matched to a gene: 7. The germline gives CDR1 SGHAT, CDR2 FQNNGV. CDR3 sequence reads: CASSLSGGAYDTQYF. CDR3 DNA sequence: TGTGCCAGCAGCCTTAGCGGGGGGGCCTATGATACGCAGTATTTT. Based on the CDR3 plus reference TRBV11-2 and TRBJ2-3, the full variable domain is EAGVAQSPRYKIIEKRQSVAFWCNPISGHATLYWYQQILGQGPKLLIQFQNNGVVDDSQLPKDRFSAERLKGVDSTLKIQPAKLEDSAVYLCASSLSGGAYDTQYFGPGTRLTVL.

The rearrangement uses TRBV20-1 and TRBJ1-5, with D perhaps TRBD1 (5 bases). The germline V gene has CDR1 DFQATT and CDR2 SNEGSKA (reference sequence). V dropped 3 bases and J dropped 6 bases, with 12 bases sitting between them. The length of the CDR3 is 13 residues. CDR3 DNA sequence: TGCAGTGCTAGTCGGCAGGGAGGTCAGCCCCAGCATTTT. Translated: CSASRQGGQPQHF.

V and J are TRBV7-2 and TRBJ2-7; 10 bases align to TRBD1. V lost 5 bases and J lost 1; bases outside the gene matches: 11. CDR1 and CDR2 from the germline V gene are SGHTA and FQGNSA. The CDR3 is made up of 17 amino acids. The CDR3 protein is CASSIGQGVFSSYEQYF. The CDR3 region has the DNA TGTGCCAGCAGCATTGGACAGGGGGTGTTTAGTTCCTACGAGCAGTACTTC.

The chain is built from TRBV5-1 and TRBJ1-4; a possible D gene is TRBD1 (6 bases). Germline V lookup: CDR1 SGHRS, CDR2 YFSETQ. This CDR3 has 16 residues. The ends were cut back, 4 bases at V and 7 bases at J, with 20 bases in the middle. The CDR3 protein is CASSPETTPGAEKLFF. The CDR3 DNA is TGCGCCAGCAGCCCGGAGACCACCCCAGGGGCTGAAAAACTGTTTTTT.

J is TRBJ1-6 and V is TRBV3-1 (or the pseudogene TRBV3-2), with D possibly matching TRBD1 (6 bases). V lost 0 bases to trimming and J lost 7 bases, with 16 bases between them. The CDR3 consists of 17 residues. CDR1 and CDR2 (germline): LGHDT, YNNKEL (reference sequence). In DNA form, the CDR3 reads TGTGCCAGCAGCCAAGATTTAACTCCTCAGGGGAATTCACCCCTCCACTTT. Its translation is CASSQDLTPQGNSPLHF.

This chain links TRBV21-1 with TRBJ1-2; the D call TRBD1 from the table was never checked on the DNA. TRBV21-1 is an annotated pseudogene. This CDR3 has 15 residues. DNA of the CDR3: TGTGCCAGCAGCAAAGAAGACAGGGCTAACTATGGCTACACCTTC. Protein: CASSKEDRANYGYTF.

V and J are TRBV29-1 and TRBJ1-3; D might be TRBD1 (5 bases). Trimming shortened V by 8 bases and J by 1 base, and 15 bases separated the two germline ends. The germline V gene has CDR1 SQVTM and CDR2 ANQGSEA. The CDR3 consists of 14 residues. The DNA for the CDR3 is TGCAGCATACGGAGGGGCGGATCTGGAAACACCATATATTTT. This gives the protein CSIRRGGSGNTIYF.

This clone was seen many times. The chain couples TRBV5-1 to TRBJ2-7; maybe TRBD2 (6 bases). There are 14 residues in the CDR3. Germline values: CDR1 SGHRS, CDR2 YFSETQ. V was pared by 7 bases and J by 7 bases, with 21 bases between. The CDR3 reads CASRLAILSEEQYF. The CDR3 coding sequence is TGCGCCAGCCGCCTAGCGATCCTATCTGAAGAGCAGTACTTC.

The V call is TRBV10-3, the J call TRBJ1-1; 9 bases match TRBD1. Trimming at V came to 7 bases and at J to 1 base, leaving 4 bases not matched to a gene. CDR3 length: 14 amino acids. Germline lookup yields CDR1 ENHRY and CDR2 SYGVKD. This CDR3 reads CAITRDRENTEAFF. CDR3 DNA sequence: TGTGCCATCACCCGGGACAGGGAGAACACTGAAGCTTTCTTT.

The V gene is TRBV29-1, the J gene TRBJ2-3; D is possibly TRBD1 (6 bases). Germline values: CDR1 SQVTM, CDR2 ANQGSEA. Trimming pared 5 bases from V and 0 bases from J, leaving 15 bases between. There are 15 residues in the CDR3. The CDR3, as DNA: TGCAGCGTTAGAAAAGGGACACCTAGCACAGATACGCAGTATTTT. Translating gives CSVRKGTPSTDTQYF.

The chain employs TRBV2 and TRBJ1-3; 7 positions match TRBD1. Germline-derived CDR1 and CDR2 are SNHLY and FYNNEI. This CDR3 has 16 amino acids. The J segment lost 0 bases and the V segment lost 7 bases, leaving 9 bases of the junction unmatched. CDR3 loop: CASTNTGALSGNTIYF. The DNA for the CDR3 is TGTGCCAGCACCAACACAGGGGCCCTCTCTGGAAACACCATATATTTT.

CDR3 sequence: CASSVLNPGGANYGYTF. The CDR3 nucleotides read TGCGCCAGCAGCGTTCTCAACCCTGGAGGGGCTAACTATGGCTACACCTTC. The gene calls are TRBV4-1 and TRBJ1-2; maybe TRBD1 (5 bases). CDR1 is MGHRA, CDR2 YSYEKL, per germline. The V end lost 5 bases, the J end lost 0 bases, and 19 bases lay between the germline ends. The CDR3 is 17 amino acids.

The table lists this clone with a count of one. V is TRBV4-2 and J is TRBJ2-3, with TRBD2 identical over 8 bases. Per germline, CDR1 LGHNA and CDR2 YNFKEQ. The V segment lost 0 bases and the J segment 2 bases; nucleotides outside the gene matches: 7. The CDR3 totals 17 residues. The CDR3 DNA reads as TGTGCCAGCAGCCAAGAGGGCCGCGGGGGGATCACAGATACGCAGTATTTT. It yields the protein CASSQEGRGGITDTQYF.

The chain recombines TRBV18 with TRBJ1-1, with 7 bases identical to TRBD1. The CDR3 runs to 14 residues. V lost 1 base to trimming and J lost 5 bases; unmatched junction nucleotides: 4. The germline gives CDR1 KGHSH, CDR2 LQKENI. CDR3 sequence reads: CASSPQGAGTEAFF. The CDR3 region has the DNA TGTGCCAGCTCACCACAGGGGGCGGGGACTGAAGCTTTCTTT.

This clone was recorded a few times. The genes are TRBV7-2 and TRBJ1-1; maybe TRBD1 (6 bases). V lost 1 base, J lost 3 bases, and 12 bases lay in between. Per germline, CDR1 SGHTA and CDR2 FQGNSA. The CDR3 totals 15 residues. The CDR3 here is CASSLVGAPDTEAFF. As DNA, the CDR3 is TGTGCCAGCAGCTTAGTGGGGGCGCCTGACACTGAAGCTTTCTTT.

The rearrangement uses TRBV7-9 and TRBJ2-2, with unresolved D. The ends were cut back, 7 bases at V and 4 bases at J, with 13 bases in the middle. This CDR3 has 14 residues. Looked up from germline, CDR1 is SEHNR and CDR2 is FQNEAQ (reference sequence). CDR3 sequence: CASTKTDFTGELFF. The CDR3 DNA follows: TGTGCCAGCACCAAAACAGATTTCACCGGGGAGCTGTTTTTT.